This entry describes one T cell receptor beta chain. What it recognizes is unknown. A read error may produce the germline difference seen at one junction end. TCRbeta libraries were built with three rounds of nested PCR, modified from ARM-PCR. TCRdb recomputed calls from the multiplex PCR reads with MiXCR, one row per CDR3 protein. The table lists about 110,000 distinct CDR3 sequences, roughly 74% of them singletons. The sample originates from a study of tumor and adjacent non-tumor tissue in lung cancer. Study outcomes and limitations: Tumor TCR diversity, when higher, was linked to shorter survival. Tumor repertoires had a smaller top 100 clone share than normal lung.

This CDR3 is built from 14 residues. CDR1 and CDR2 from the germline V gene are LGHNA and YSLEER. This sample's RNA came from whole unsorted tissue. The sample comprised lung tumor tissue. V usage is TRBV4-3 and J usage is TRBJ1-5; a possible D gene is TRBD1 (5 bases). The sequence was collected from a woman in her sixties with non-small cell lung cancer. CDR3 nucleotides: TGTGCCAGCATCGTTGGGGGAAGGAATCAGCCCCAGCATTTT. Residues: CASIVGGRNQPQHF.